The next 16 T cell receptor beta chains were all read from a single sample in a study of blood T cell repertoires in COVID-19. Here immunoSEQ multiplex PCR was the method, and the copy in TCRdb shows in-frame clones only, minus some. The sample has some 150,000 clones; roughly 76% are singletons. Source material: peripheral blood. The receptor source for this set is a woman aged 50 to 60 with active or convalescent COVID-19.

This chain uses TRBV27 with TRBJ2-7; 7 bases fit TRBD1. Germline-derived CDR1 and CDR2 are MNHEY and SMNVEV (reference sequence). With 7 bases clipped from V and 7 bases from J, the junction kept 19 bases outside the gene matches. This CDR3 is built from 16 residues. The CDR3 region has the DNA TGTGCCAGCACAACTCGCCGTCGGGACAGTTTGGAAGAGCAGTACTTC. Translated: CASTTRRRDSLEEQYF.

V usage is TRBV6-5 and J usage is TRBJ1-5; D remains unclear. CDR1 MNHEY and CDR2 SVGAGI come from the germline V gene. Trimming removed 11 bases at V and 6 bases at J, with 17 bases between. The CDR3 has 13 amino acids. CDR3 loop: CASQAARIQPQHF. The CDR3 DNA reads TGTGCCTCTCAGGCCGCGCGCATTCAGCCCCAGCATTTT.

The CDR3 sequence: CASSQSVGYGMGATEAFF. CDR3 coding DNA: TGTGCCAGCAGCCAATCGGTTGGGTATGGGATGGGGGCCACTGAAGCTTTCTTT. This chain links TRBV16 with TRBJ1-1, with a tentative D call TRBD1 (6 bases). The CDR3 contains 18 residues. With 0 bases removed from V and 4 bases from J, the gap between germline ends came to 21 bases. Germline CDR1 KGHSY, CDR2 FQNENV. The full variable domain, with the rest looked up from reference TRBV16 and TRBJ1-1, is GEEVAQTPKHLVRGEGQKAKLYCAPIKGHSYVFWYQQVLKNEFKFLISFQNENVFDETGMPKERFSAKCLPNSPCSLEIQATKLEDSAVYFCASSQSVGYGMGATEAFFGQGTRLTVV.

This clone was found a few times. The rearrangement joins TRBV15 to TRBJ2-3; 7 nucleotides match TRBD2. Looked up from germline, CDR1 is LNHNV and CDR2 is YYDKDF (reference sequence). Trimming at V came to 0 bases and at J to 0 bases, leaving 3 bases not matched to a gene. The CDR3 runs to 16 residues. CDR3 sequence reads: CATSRDGRGSTDTQYF. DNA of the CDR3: TGTGCCACCAGCAGAGATGGGAGGGGAAGCACAGATACGCAGTATTTT.

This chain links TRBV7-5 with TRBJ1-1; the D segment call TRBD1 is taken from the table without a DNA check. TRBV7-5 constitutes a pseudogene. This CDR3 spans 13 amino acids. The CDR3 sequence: CVRSLGTGIEAFF. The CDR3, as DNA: TGTGTCAGAAGCTTAGGGACAGGAATTGAAGCTTTCTTT.

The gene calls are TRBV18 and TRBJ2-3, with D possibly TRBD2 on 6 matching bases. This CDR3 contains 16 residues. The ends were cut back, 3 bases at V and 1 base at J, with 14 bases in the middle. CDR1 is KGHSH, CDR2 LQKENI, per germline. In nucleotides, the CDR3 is TGTGCCAGCTCACCCAACTTCGGGGGAGGCACAGATACGCAGTATTTT. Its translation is CASSPNFGGGTDTQYF.

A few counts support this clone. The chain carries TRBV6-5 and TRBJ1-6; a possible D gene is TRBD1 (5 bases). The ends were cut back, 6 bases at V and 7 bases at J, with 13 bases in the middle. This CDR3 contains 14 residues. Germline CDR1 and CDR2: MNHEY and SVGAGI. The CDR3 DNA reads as TGTGCCAGCAGCACGGACGGACAAAATTCACCCCTCCACTTT. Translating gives CASSTDGQNSPLHF.

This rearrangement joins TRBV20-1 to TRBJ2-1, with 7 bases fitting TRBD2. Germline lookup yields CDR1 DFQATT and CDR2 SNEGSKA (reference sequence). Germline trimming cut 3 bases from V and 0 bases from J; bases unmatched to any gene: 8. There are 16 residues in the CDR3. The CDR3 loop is CSASPAGRSSYNEQFF. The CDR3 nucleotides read TGCAGTGCTAGTCCAGCGGGAAGGAGCTCCTACAATGAGCAGTTCTTC.

CDR3 region: CASSYLGRTEAFF. CDR3 bases: TGTGCCAGCAGTTACTTGGGGCGGACTGAAGCTTTCTTT. V usage is TRBV6-5 and J usage is TRBJ1-1; TRBD1 might be the D (5 bases). Germline V gene sequence: CDR1 MNHEY, CDR2 SVGAGI. With 1 base removed from V and 5 bases from J, the gap between germline ends came to 8 bases. The CDR3 extends over 13 amino acids.

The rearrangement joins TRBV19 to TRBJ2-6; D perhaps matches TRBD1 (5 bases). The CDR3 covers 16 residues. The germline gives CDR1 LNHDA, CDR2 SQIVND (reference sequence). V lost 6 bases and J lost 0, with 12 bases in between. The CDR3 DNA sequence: TGTGCCAGTAGAGGGGCCAGAGACTCTGGGGCCAACGTCCTGACTTTC. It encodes CASRGARDSGANVLTF.

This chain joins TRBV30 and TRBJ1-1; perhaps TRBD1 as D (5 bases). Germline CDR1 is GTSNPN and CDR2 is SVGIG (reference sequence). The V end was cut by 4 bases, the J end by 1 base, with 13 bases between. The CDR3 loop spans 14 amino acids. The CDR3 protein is CAWNSGGRNTEAFF. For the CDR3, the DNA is TGTGCCTGGAATAGCGGGGGACGGAACACTGAAGCTTTCTTT.

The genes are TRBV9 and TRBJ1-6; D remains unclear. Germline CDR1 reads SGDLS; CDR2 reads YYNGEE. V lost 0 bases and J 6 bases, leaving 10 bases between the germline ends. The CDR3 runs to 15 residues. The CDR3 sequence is CASSVVAPLNSPLHF. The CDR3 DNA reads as TGTGCCAGCAGCGTAGTAGCTCCTCTTAATTCACCCCTCCACTTT.

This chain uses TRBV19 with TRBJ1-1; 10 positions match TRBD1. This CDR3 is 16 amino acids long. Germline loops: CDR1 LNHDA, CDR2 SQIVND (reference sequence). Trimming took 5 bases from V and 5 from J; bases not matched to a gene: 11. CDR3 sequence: CASSPTTGGIGTEAFF. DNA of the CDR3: TGTGCCAGTAGTCCGACGACAGGGGGCATAGGGACTGAAGCTTTCTTT.

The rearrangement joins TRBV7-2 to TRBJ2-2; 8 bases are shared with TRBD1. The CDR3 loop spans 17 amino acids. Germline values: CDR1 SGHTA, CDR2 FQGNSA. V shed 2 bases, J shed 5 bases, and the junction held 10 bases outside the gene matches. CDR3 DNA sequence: TGTGCCAGCAGCTTACTCCCCGGGACAGGAGGAACCGGGGAGCTGTTTTTT. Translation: CASSLLPGTGGTGELFF.

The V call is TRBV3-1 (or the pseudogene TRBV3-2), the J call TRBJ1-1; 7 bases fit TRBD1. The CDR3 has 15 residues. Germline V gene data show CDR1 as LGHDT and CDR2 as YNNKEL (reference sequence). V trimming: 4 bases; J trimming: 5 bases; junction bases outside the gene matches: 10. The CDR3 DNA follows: TGTGCCAGCAGCCGCCGAACAGGGGTGGAAACTGAAGCTTTCTTT. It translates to CASSRRTGVETEAFF.

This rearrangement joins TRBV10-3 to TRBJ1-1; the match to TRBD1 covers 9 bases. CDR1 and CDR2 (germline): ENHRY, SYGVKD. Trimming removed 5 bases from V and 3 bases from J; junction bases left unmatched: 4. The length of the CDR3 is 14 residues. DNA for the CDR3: TGTGCCATCAGTACCGGGACAGGGCACACTGAAGCTTTCTTT. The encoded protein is CAISTGTGHTEAFF.